This TCR beta chain was found in a study of blood T cells in healthy people across ages (dated by TCRdb to between 2014 and 2017). Broadly, across the study: In model experiments, template switching captured about one uniquely barcoded TCR beta cDNA molecule for every two T cells. Using deep sequencing normalized with unique cDNA molecular identifiers, the study measured how TCR beta repertoire diversity changes with age. The donors were divided into four age groups: young (average around 15 years), middle-aged (roughly 40), aged (approximately 59) and long-lived (about 80). To avoid experimental bias, donors of different ages were randomly spread across the sequencing lanes. Using the same blood draw, the study looked at two additional independent replicas of 1 million unique cDNA reads for two donors, one aged 18 to 29 and the other aged 80 or older. The paper's findings and limits, for the study overall: Because donor CMV infection status was unknown, age-related changes in expanded clonotypes were potentially confounded. A strong correlation was found between observed TCR beta diversity and the percentage of naive T cells measured by flow cytometry. The long-lived group showed more naive CD4+ T cells, fewer expanded clones and increased TCR diversity than the aged group, suggesting age selection. Since profiling was done on bulk unsorted PBMCs, naive and antigen-experienced compartments could not be conclusively compared. Total diversity estimates from one million sequenced T cells were considered lower bounds and underestimates. Observed TCR beta diversity per million T cells fell roughly linearly with age, and a significant reduction was already apparent by age approximately 41.

Donors were 35 to 40 systemically healthy Caucasian individuals from Russia aged roughly 6 to 90 years. Each donor gave 9.5 to 10 milliliters of peripheral blood, drawn into EDTA-treated Vacutainer tubes. Ficoll-Paque density-gradient centrifugation was used to isolate PBMCs, with at least 6 million per sample. Trizol reagent was used to extract total RNA from PBMCs, with at least 6 micrograms per sample. Naive CD45RAhigh/CD27high T cell percentages were measured by flow cytometry on a PBMC aliquot from every donor. The library was produced with 5' RACE. The listed sequencing device is Illumina HiSeq 2500. A second PCR of about 6 to 11 cycles was run with a J-beta primer mix and a sample-barcoded 5' primer. A unique molecular identifier was introduced onto each TCR beta cDNA molecule by a template-switch 5' adaptor carrying 12 random nucleotides. At least 2.5 million CDR3-containing paired-end reads were obtained from each sample. First-strand cDNA was synthesized from all RNA with the Mint cDNA synthesis kit, primed by a TRBC-specific oligonucleotide. After uracil-DNA glycosylase treatment, a first 18-cycle PCR used universal primers M1SS and BC2_uni_R on all cDNA. Turning to the authors' computational methods: Each sample was normalized by randomly selecting 1 million high-quality reads, each carrying a distinct molecular identifier. Reads with shared molecular identifiers were discarded instead of being binned into consensus sequences. MiTCR, with a Q25 quality threshold and the strictest error-elimination algorithm, was used for CDR3 identification, clonotype clustering and error correction. A nonparametric unseen species model using Euler transformation provided a lower-bound estimate of total TCR beta diversity. TCRdb cleaned the public reads at Q25 with fastp, built clones with MiXCR and kept in-frame beta chains. Every entry covers one CDR3 protein and lists the most common genes and DNA from its rows. V and J calls and clone size were set by TCRdb, not the authors. Counted in this sample were over 950,000 distinct CDR3 sequences; more than 30% of them appeared once. The top ten clones comprise about an eighth of the sample.

This clonotype was picked up one time. The specificity of this receptor is unknown. No base qualities exist here, and no much larger clone lies one base off it. CDR1 and CDR2 are read off the germline V gene as SGDLS and YYNGEE. V is trimmed back by 0 bases and J by 0 bases, and the junction contains 4 bases that no gene match accounts for. The CDR3 numbers 18 residues from cysteine through phenylalanine. Only CDR3 DNA remains: 54 bases, in frame from the first base. Sequencing was carried out using blood. The chain employs TRBV9 and TRBJ2-1; a stretch of 12 junction bases matches TRBD2. The receptor comes from a man aged 18 to 35 in good health. The CDR3 protein: CASSVGLAGAHSYNEQFF. The nucleotide sequence is given as TGTGCCAGCAGCGTAGGACTAGCGGGGGCCCACTCCTACAATGAGCAGTTCTTC.